This entry lists 12 T cell receptor beta chains sequenced from one sample in a study of cytomegalovirus exposure and HLA in healthy donors. Using immunoSEQ multiplex PCR, the repertoire was profiled, and TCRdb retains in-frame clones only, with some absent. The data show about 98,000 clones, roughly 84% seen once. The sequencing input was PBMCs. The receptors were sampled from a young man in good health and CMV-seropositive.

The chain joins TRBV7-7 to TRBJ2-5; 7 bases map to TRBD2. V dropped 5 bases and J dropped 0; count of bases not matched to a gene: 6. Germline V gene lookup returns CDR1 SSHAT and CDR2 FNYEAQ (reference sequence). The CDR3 has 15 amino acids. CDR3 region: CASSRGGTNQETQYF. The CDR3 DNA is TGTGCCAGCAGCCGCGGTGGGACTAACCAAGAGACCCAGTACTTC.

This chain connects TRBV7-2 to TRBJ2-7; 9 positions agree with TRBD1. V lost 5 bases to trimming and J lost 3 bases; unmatched junction nucleotides: 8. This CDR3 is built from 15 residues. The V gene's germline CDR1 is SGHTA and CDR2 FQGNSA. Written as DNA, the CDR3 is TGTGCCAGCAGCCCGGTCCCGACAGGGGGCTACGAGCAGTACTTC. It is translated as CASSPVPTGGYEQYF.

This clone was found once. The V and J genes are TRBV5-1 and TRBJ1-2; 8 nucleotides line up with TRBD1. CDR3 length: 15 amino acids. J lost 0 bases, V lost 5 bases, and 6 bases had no gene match. CDR1 and CDR2 from the germline V gene are SGHRS and YFSETQ. This CDR3 is CASRERTGPNYGYTF. The CDR3 nucleotides read TGCGCCAGCAGGGAAAGGACAGGGCCTAACTATGGCTACACCTTC.

This clone was seen just once. The chain carries TRBV4-2 and TRBJ2-5, with TRBD2 matching 9 bases. Germline V CDR1 and CDR2: LGHNA, YNFKEQ. The CDR3 is 16 residues long. V trimming: 0 bases; J trimming: 5 bases; junction bases outside the gene matches: 7. CDR3: CASSQEFAGGQETQYF. In nucleotides, the CDR3 is TGTGCCAGCAGCCAAGAATTTGCGGGGGGGCAGGAGACCCAGTACTTC.

J is TRBJ2-7 and V is TRBV6-1, with D possibly TRBD2 on 6 matching bases. Germline V gene data show CDR1 as MNHNS and CDR2 as SASEGT. CDR3 length equals 15 residues. The V and J ends lost 0 bases and 1 base respectively, with 10 bases between them. The CDR3 here is CASSEAGEVSYEQYF. The CDR3 DNA follows: TGTGCCAGCAGTGAAGCAGGGGAGGTTTCCTACGAGCAGTACTTC.

The genes are TRBV5-6 and TRBJ2-7; 8 positions match TRBD1. The V gene's germline CDR1 is SGHDT and CDR2 YYEEEE. The CDR3 extends over 17 amino acids. The junction had 12 bases not matched to a gene; V was cut back by 4 bases and J by 0 bases. The CDR3 sequence is CASSPGYGTGVSYEQYF. The CDR3 nucleotides are TGTGCCAGCAGCCCCGGCTATGGGACAGGAGTCTCCTACGAGCAGTACTTC.

The V gene is TRBV28, the J gene TRBJ1-5; D may be TRBD1 (5 bases). V gave up 8 bases and J gave up 6 bases, with 14 bases separating them. Per germline, CDR1 MDHEN and CDR2 SYDVKM. The CDR3 length is 13 residues. The CDR3 DNA reads as TGTGCCAGCCAAGGTGGGGCTGGTCAGCCCCAGCATTTT. Its protein is CASQGGAGQPQHF. Full variable domain (rest looked up from reference TRBV28 and TRBJ1-5): DVKVTQSSRYLVKRTGEKVFLECVQDMDHENMFWYRQDPGLGLRLIYFSYDVKMKEKGDIPEGYSVSREKKERFSLILESASTNQTSMYLCASQGGAGQPQHFGDGTRLSIL.

This chain links TRBV20-1 with TRBJ1-2; no clear D. Deletions cut 2 bases from V and 10 bases from J, with 8 bases between. CDR1 and CDR2 from the germline V gene are DFQATT and SNEGSKA (reference sequence). CDR3 length equals 10 residues. The CDR3 region has the DNA TGCAGTGCTAGACTCGGGTTCTACACCTTC. It specifies CSARLGFYTF.

The chain recombines TRBV11-2 with TRBJ2-5; TRBD2 might be the D (5 bases). V lost 3 bases, J lost 4 bases, and 15 bases lay in between. Germline assignment: CDR1 SGHAT and CDR2 FQNNGV. There are 15 residues in the CDR3. The DNA for the CDR3 is TGTGCCAGCAGCTTGGACGGGGAACGGGGAGAGACCCAGTACTTC. Translated: CASSLDGERGETQYF.

The chain uses TRBV2 and TRBJ1-4, with no clear D. CDR1 and CDR2 (germline): SNHLY, FYNNEI. Trimming pared 4 bases from V and 5 bases from J, leaving 11 bases between. This CDR3 has 14 residues. CDR3 in amino acids: CASSATPRNEKLFF. The CDR3, as DNA: TGTGCCAGCAGTGCCACCCCCCGGAATGAAAAACTGTTTTTT.

This chain uses TRBV19 with TRBJ1-1; 8 bases map to TRBD1. J lost 5 bases, V lost 5 bases, and 7 bases had no gene match. Germline-derived CDR1 and CDR2 are LNHDA and SQIVND (reference sequence). This CDR3 region has 14 residues. CDR3 residues: CASSPNRGGTEAFF. As DNA, the CDR3 is TGTGCCAGTAGTCCGAACAGGGGGGGGACTGAAGCTTTCTTT.

V is TRBV18 and J is TRBJ2-6, with D possibly TRBD1 on 5 matching bases. This CDR3 is built from 15 residues. V was pared by 4 bases and J by 2 bases, with 9 bases between. Germline CDR1 is KGHSH and CDR2 is LQKENI. The DNA of the CDR3 is TGTGCCAGCTCACTATCAGGGACTGGGGCCAACGTCCTGACTTTC. Its translation is CASSLSGTGANVLTF.